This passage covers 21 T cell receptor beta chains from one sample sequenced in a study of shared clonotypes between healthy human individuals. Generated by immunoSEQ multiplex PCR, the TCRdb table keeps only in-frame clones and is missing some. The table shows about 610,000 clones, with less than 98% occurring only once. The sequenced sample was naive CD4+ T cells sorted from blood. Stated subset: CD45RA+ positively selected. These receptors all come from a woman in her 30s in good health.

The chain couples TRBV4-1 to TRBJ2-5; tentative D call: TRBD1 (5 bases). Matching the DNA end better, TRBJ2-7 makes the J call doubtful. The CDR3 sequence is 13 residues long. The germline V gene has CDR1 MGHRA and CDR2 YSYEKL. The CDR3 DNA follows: TGCGCCAGCAGCCTTACAGGACCAGCCGAGCAGTACTTC. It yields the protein CASSLTGPAEQYF.

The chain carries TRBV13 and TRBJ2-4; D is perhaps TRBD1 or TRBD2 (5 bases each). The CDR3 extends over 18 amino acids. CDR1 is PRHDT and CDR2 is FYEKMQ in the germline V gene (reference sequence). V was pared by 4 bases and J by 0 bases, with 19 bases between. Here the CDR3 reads CASSSLGVRKIAKNIQYF. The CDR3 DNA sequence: TGTGCCAGCAGCTCGCTGGGGGTACGGAAGATAGCCAAAAACATTCAGTACTTC.

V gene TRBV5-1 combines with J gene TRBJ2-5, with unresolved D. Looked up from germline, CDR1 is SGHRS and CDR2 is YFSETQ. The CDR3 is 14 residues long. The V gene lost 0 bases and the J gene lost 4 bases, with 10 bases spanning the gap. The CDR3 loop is CASSLAQLGETQYF. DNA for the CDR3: TGCGCCAGCAGCTTGGCCCAGCTCGGAGAGACCCAGTACTTC.

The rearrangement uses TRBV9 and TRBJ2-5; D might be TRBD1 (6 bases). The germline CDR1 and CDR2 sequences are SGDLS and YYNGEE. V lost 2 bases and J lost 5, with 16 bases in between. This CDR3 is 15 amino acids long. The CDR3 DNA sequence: TGTGCCAGCAGCGTCGGGACACAGGACGGGGAGACCCAGTACTTC. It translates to CASSVGTQDGETQYF.

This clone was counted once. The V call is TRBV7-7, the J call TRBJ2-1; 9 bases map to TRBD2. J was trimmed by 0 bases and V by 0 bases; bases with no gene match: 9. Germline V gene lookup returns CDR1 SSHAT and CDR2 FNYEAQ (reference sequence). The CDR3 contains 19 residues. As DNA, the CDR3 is TGTGCCAGCAGCTTAGCGGTAGCGGGAGCCCCCAGCTCCTACAATGAGCAGTTCTTC. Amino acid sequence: CASSLAVAGAPSSYNEQFF. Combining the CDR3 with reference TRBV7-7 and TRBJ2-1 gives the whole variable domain GAGVSQSPRYKVTKRGQDVTLRCDPISSHATLYWYQQALGQGPEFLTYFNYEAQPDKSGLPSDRFSAERPEGSISTLTIQRTEQRDSAMYRCASSLAVAGAPSSYNEQFFGPGTRLTVL.

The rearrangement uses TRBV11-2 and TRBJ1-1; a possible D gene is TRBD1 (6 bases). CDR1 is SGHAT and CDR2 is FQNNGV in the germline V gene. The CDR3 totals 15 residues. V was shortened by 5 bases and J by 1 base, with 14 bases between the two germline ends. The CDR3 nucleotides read TGTGCCAGCAGCCCGCGGACAGCAGGGAACACTGAAGCTTTCTTT. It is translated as CASSPRTAGNTEAFF.

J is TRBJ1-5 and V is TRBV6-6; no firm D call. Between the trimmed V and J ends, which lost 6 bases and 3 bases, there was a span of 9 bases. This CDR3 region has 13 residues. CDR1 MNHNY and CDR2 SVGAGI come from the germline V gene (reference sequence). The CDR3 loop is CASRSASNQPQHF. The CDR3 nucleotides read TGTGCCAGCAGGTCAGCCTCCAATCAGCCCCAGCATTTT.

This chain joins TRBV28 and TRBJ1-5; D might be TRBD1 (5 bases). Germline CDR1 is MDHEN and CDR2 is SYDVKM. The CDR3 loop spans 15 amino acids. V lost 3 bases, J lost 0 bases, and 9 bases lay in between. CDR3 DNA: TGTGCCAGCAGTTTTTTACAGGATAGCAATCAGCCCCAGCATTTT. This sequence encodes CASSFLQDSNQPQHF.

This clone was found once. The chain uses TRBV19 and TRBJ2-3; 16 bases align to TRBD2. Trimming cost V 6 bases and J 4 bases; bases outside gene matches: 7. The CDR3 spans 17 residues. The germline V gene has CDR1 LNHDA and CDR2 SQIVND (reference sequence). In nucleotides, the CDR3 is TGTGCCAGTAGAAACCCGGGACTAGCGGGAGGGCCAGATACGCAGTATTTT. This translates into CASRNPGLAGGPDTQYF.

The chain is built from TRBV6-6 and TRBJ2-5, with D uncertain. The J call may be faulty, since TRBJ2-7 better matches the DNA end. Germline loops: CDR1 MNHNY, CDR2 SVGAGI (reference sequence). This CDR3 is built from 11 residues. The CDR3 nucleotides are TGTGCCAGCAGATTAAACTACGAGCAGTACTTC. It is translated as CASRLNYEQYF.

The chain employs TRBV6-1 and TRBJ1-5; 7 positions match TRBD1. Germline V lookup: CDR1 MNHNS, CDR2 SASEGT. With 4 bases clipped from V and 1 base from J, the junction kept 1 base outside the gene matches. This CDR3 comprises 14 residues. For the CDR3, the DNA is TGTGCCAGCAGTGTGGGACAGAGCAATCAGCCCCAGCATTTT. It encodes CASSVGQSNQPQHF.

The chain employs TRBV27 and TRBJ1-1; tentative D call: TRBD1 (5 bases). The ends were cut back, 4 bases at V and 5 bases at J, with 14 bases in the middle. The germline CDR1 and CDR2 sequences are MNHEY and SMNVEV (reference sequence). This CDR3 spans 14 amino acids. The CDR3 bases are TGTGCCAGCAGTTGGGGCCGCACGGGGACTGAAGCTTTCTTT. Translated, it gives CASSWGRTGTEAFF.

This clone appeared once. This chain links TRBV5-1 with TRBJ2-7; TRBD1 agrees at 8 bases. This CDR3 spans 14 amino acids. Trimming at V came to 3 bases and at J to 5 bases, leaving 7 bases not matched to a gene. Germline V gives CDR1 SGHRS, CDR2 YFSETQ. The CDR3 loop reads CASSSGQGLNEQYF. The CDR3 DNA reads TGCGCCAGCAGCTCCGGACAGGGTCTAAACGAGCAGTACTTC.

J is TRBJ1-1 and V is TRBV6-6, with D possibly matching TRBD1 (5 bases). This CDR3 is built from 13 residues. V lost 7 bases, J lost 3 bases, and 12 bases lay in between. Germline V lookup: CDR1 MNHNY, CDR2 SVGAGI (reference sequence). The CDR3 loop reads CASNRPRDTEAFF. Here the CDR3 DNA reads TGTGCCAGCAATCGTCCCAGGGACACTGAAGCTTTCTTT.

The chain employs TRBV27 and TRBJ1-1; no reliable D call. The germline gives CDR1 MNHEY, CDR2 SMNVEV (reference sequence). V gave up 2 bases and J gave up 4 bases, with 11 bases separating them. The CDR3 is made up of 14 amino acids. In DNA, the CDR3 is TGTGCCAGCAGTTTAAAGGGTTATGGCACTGAAGCTTTCTTT. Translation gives CASSLKGYGTEAFF.

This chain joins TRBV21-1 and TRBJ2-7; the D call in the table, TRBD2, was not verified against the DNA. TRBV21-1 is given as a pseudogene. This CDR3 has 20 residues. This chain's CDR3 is CASSNKVPGGAASGRREQYF. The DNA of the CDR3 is TGTGCCAGCAGCAACAAAGTCCCAGGGGGGGCGGCTAGCGGGAGGCGGGAGCAGTACTTC.

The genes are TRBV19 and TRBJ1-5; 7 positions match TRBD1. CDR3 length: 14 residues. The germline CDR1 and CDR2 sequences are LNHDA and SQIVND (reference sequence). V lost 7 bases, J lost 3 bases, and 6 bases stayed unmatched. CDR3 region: CASTRGTDNQPQHF. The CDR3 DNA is TGTGCCAGTACGAGAGGGACAGACAATCAGCCCCAGCATTTT.

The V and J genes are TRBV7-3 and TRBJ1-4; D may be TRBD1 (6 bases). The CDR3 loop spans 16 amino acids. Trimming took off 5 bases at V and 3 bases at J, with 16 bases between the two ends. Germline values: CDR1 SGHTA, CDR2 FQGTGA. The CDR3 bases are TGTGCCAGCAGCCCCGGGGACACCGCCGCTAATGAAAAACTGTTTTTT. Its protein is CASSPGDTAANEKLFF.

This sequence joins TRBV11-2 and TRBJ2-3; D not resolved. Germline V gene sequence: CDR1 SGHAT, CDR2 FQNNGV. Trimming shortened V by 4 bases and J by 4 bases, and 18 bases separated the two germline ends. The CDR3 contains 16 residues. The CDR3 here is CASSSGPPLGPDTQYF. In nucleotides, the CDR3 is TGTGCCAGCAGCTCGGGCCCCCCTCTAGGGCCAGATACGCAGTATTTT.

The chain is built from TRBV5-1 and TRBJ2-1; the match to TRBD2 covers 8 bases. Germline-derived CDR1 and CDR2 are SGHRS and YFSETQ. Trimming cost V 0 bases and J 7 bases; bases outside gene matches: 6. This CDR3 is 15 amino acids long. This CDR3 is CASSLVERERNEQFF. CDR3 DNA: TGCGCCAGCAGCTTGGTCGAGCGGGAGCGTAATGAGCAGTTCTTC. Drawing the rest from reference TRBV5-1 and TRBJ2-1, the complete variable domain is KAGVTQTPRYLIKTRGQQVTLSCSPISGHRSVSWYQQTPGQGLQFLFEYFSETQRNKGNFPGRFSGRQFSNSRSEMNVSTLELGDSALYLCASSLVERERNEQFFGPGTRLTVL.

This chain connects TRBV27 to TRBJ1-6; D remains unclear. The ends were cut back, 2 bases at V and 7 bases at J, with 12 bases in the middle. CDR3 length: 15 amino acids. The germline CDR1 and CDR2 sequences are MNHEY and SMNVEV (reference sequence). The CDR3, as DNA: TGTGCCAGCAGTTTAGAGGGTTTGAAGAATTCACCCCTCCACTTT. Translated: CASSLEGLKNSPLHF.